This TCR beta chain appears in the sequencing data of a study of technical replicates of blood from a handful of donors. Assay: immunoSEQ multiplex PCR; the TCRdb copy retains only in-frame clones and omits some. This table has fewer than 60,000 clones, around 96% appearing once. The TCR originated in a human donor in good health. Some clones in this sample may be carry-over from other donors' samples. The sample consisted of PBMCs.

CDR3 sequence reads: CASSPRLAGIYEQYF. CDR3 in DNA: TGTGCCAGCAGCCCACGACTAGCGGGGATCTACGAGCAGTACTTC. The V and J genes are TRBV9 and TRBJ2-7, with TRBD2 matching over 11 bases. The CDR3 length is 15 residues. CDR1 and CDR2 (germline): SGDLS, YYNGEE. V lost 4 bases, J lost 3 bases, and 6 bases stayed unmatched.